Each of the 15 T cell receptor beta chains below was sequenced from the same sample in a study of blood T cell repertoires in COVID-19. This table comes from immunoSEQ multiplex PCR, and its TCRdb copy is limited to in-frame clones, with some not included. Of about 34,000 clones listed, 60% to 80% were seen once; the top ten hold less than 9%. Sequencing input: peripheral blood. The receptors shown here come from a woman aged 55 to 70 with acute or convalescent COVID-19.

CDR3 protein: CASSLNRRDGYTF. CDR3 bases: TGTGCCAGCAGCTTAAACAGGAGGGATGGCTACACCTTC. This chain joins TRBV7-2 and TRBJ1-2; a weak D match, TRBD1 (5 bases). The CDR3 length is 13 residues. CDR1 SGHTA and CDR2 FQGNSA come from the germline V gene. V lost 2 bases and J lost 6, with 10 bases in between. Complete variable domain (other parts from reference TRBV7-2 and TRBJ1-2): GAGVSQSPSNKVTEKGKDVELRCDPISGHTALYWYRQSLGQGLEFLIYFQGNSAPDKSGLPSDRFSAERTGGSVSTLTIQRTQQEDSAVYLCASSLNRRDGYTFGSGTRLTVV.

V is TRBV10-2 and J is TRBJ1-2; D is undetermined. Germline assignment: CDR1 WSHSY and CDR2 SAAADI. V lost 8 bases to trimming and J lost 13 bases, with 23 bases between them. This CDR3 comprises 13 residues. The CDR3 DNA reads as TGCGCCAGCTCTGGAGGGTCCCCGCCGGGGTGCACCTTC. Protein sequence: CASSGGSPPGCTF.

The genes are TRBV27 and TRBJ2-7, with D perhaps matching TRBD1 (6 bases). Germline V gene sequence: CDR1 MNHEY, CDR2 SMNVEV (reference sequence). This CDR3 region has 14 residues. Trimming left V 5 bases short and J 0 bases short, with 11 bases between. Written as DNA, the CDR3 is TGTGCCAGCAGTAGGACAGCCCTCTCCTACGAGCAGTACTTC. This codes for CASSRTALSYEQYF.

The DNA for the CDR3 is TGTGCCAGCAGCAAGGGACTGAAGGAGACCCAGTACTTC. It yields the protein CASSKGLKETQYF. The J gene is TRBJ2-5, the V gene TRBV3-1 (or the pseudogene TRBV3-2); a weak D match, TRBD2 (6 bases). This CDR3 has 13 residues. CDR1 and CDR2 from the germline V gene are LGHDT and YNNKEL (reference sequence). Deletions cut 5 bases from V and 5 bases from J, with 12 bases between.

This chain connects TRBV23-1 to TRBJ1-2; D may be TRBD1 (5 bases). TRBV23-1 is identified as an open reading frame with a role that is uncertain. Trimming cost V 8 bases and J 2 bases, with 18 bases left between them. This CDR3 region has 15 residues. This CDR3 is CASGLGGEWNYGYTF. The DNA of the CDR3 is TGCGCCAGCGGACTGGGGGGGGAGTGGAACTATGGCTACACCTTC.

This clone was found a few times. The gene calls are TRBV19 and TRBJ1-1; 9 nucleotides match TRBD1. Trimming cost V 4 bases and J 2 bases; bases outside gene matches: 11. The germline V gene encodes CDR1 LNHDA and CDR2 SQIVND (reference sequence). This CDR3 comprises 17 residues. CDR3 bases: TGTGCCAGTAGTACCCGCGGGACAGGGTCCCTAAACACTGAAGCTTTCTTT. It encodes CASSTRGTGSLNTEAFF.

J is TRBJ1-1 and V is TRBV7-9, with D uncertain. This CDR3 is 15 amino acids long. CDR1 and CDR2 (germline): SEHNR, FQNEAQ (reference sequence). Deletions cut 2 bases from V and 4 bases from J, with 14 bases between. CDR3: CASSLSVRVSTEAFF. Written as DNA, the CDR3 is TGTGCCAGCAGCTTATCGGTACGGGTGTCCACTGAAGCTTTCTTT.

This chain links TRBV12-3 or TRBV12-4 with TRBJ2-3; D possibly corresponds to TRBD1 (6 bases). This CDR3 has 12 amino acids. Trimming took off 4 bases at V and 8 bases at J, with 10 bases between the two ends. The CDR3, as DNA: TGTGCCAGCAGTTACAGGGTGGCTACGCAGTATTTT. Its translation is CASSYRVATQYF.

The chain couples TRBV4-2 to TRBJ1-1, with D hard to call. V lost 3 bases, J lost 5 bases, and 10 bases lay in between. The CDR3 loop spans 13 amino acids. Looked up from germline, CDR1 is LGHNA and CDR2 is YNFKEQ. CDR3 bases: TGTGCCAGCAGCCAGATTGGAGGAACTGAAGCTTTCTTT. Translated: CASSQIGGTEAFF.

This chain connects TRBV28 to TRBJ2-7; D not certain. Germline V CDR1 and CDR2: MDHEN, SYDVKM. CDR3 size: 12 residues. Trimming cost V 10 bases and J 3 bases, with 13 bases left between them. The CDR3 DNA is TGTGCCACCTCCGAGAGTTTCTACGAGCAGTACTTC. Amino acid sequence: CATSESFYEQYF. The full variable domain, in which reference TRBV28 and TRBJ2-7 provide the parts outside the CDR3, is DVKVTQSSRYLVKRTGEKVFLECVQDMDHENMFWYRQDPGLGLRLIYFSYDVKMKEKGDIPEGYSVSREKKERFSLILESASTNQTSMYLCATSESFYEQYFGPGTRLTVT.

The rearrangement links TRBV25-1 to TRBJ1-1; D gene ambiguous. CDR1 and CDR2 (germline): MGHDK, SYGVNS. The CDR3 contains 15 residues. The ends were cut back, 1 base at V and 0 bases at J, with 9 bases in the middle. In nucleotides, the CDR3 is TGTGCCAGCAGTGAATCGGAGTATATGAACACTGAAGCTTTCTTT. The encoded protein is CASSESEYMNTEAFF.

The gene calls are TRBV6-5 and TRBJ2-5, with D maybe TRBD1 (5 bases). Germline V gene sequence: CDR1 MNHEY, CDR2 SVGAGI. The CDR3 sequence is 14 residues long. The V and J ends lost 1 base and 3 bases respectively, with 9 bases between them. CDR3 residues: CASSYFGAEETQYF. The CDR3 DNA reads as TGTGCCAGCAGTTACTTTGGGGCGGAAGAGACCCAGTACTTC.

This chain links TRBV19 with TRBJ1-1; 7 bases are shared with TRBD1. This CDR3 is built from 14 residues. The germline CDR1 and CDR2 sequences are LNHDA and SQIVND (reference sequence). V shed 7 bases, J shed 1 base, and the junction held 6 bases outside the gene matches. In DNA form, the CDR3 reads TGTGCCAGTATGTGGGGGACAGCGAACACTGAAGCTTTCTTT. Residues: CASMWGTANTEAFF.

This chain connects TRBV5-1 to TRBJ1-1; 10 positions agree with TRBD1. This CDR3 has 16 residues. Per germline, CDR1 SGHRS and CDR2 YFSETQ. V dropped 4 bases and J dropped 2; count of bases not matched to a gene: 8. CDR3 region: CASSLGTGVVNTEAFF. CDR3 bases: TGCGCCAGCAGCCTGGGGACAGGGGTCGTAAACACTGAAGCTTTCTTT.

The chain is built from TRBV3-1 (or the pseudogene TRBV3-2) and TRBJ2-7; the D is unclear. Germline CDR1 reads LGHDT; CDR2 reads YNNKEL (reference sequence). The CDR3 loop spans 15 amino acids. V was trimmed by 6 bases and J by 1 base, leaving 16 bases between them. CDR3 sequence: CASSPRLGLSYEQYF. The DNA of the CDR3 is TGTGCCAGCAGTCCCCGACTCGGGTTATCCTACGAGCAGTACTTC.